This T cell receptor (beta chain) comes out of a study of OX40 agonist ivuxolimab in advanced cancers. About the study as a whole: The costimulatory receptor OX40 (CD134) was targeted by ivuxolimab, a fully human IgG2 agonistic monoclonal antibody. Partial responses occurred in three dose-escalation patients: two with cutaneous melanoma and one with hepatocellular carcinoma. The purpose of peripheral TCRbeta sequencing was to test whether ivuxolimab changed TCR sequence diversity and led to clonal T-cell expansion. Of the approximately 50 dose-escalation patients, hepatocellular carcinoma was present in about 20, melanoma in roughly 15, renal cell carcinoma in 9 and head and neck cancer in 9. The paper describes the monotherapy dose-escalation part (N of about 50 patients) of the phase I trial of ivuxolimab. Intravenous ivuxolimab was administered to patients every 2 weeks at six dose levels: 0.01, 0.1, 0.3, 1.5, 3 and 10 mg/kg. Patients were allowed to have had prior anti-PD-1, anti-PD-L1 or anti-CTLA-4 therapy, and approximately 40% of the dose-escalation patients had previously received checkpoint inhibitors. In the dose-escalation cohort, roughly 80% of patients were male, and the mean age was around 60 years, with a range of about 23 to 80. Paper-wide results and their limitations: Low levels of normalized T-cell clonal expansion were also seen in some patients who did not respond. The antigen specificity of the peripheral T cells that underwent clonal expansion was not determined. In partial responders in the 0.1-3.0 mg/kg groups, normalized peripheral clonal expansion was found to be among the lowest, especially among CD8+ T cells. After ivuxolimab, more expanded clones were found on average in CD8+ T cells than in CD4+ T cells. At doses of 0.1 to 3.0 mg/kg, clonal expansion of both CD4+ and CD8+ blood T cells was observed from baseline to week 6.

CDR1 LGHNA and CDR2 YNFKEQ are derived from the germline V gene. The cysteine opens and the phenylalanine closes a CDR3 of 16 amino acids. Just the 48-base CDR3 DNA is kept, in frame starting at base 1. Trimmed from V: 0 bases; trimmed from J: 3 bases; junction bases lacking a gene match: 3. Genomic DNA was extracted from sorted cells for sequencing of the TCRbeta CDR3 region. TCRbeta CDR3 regions were sequenced using the immunoSEQ Assay. Not all clones reach the TCRdb copy of this immuneACCESS table, which keeps in-frame sequences only. Checked studies attribute under half of the gap to unresolved V genes and leave the rest unexplained. For this sample the table gives 45,000 to 65,000 clones, of which roughly 73% were detected only once. Less than 2.5% of the sample belongs to the ten largest clones. To note about this clone: What this receptor recognizes is not known. Base qualities are not recorded, but no much larger clone differs from it by a single base.

Patients with autoimmune disease history or receiving systemic immunosuppression were excluded from the trial. Peripheral blood for TCR sequencing was drawn from every dose cohort at baseline, at cycle 4 day 1 and at cycle 7 day 1. Samples came from an open-label, multicenter, first-in-human phase I dose-escalation trial of ivuxolimab. Adults with locally advanced or metastatic melanoma, renal cell, hepatocellular, or head and neck squamous cell carcinoma were enrolled in the trial. Before TCR sequencing, CD4+ T cells and CD8+ T cells from peripheral blood were sorted into separate populations. The receptor comes from an adult with an advanced solid tumor such as melanoma, head and neck, liver or kidney cancer. The rearranged chain carries TRBV4-2 and TRBJ2-7; TRBD2 fits 12 bases in the junction. The specimen comprised CD4+ or CD8+ T cells sorted from blood, sampled in a trial of the OX40 agonist ivuxolimab. The CDR3 region has the sequence CASSQETSGRIYEQYF. The bases are TGTGCCAGCAGCCAAGAGACTAGCGGGAGAATCTACGAGCAGTACTTC.